The 30 T cell receptor beta chains given below trace back to one sample, sequenced in a study of cytomegalovirus exposure and HLA in healthy donors. 60 Vbeta and 13 Jbeta primers were used in PCR. Repertoires were generated with immunoSEQ multiplex PCR, while TCRdb's copy carries only in-frame clones and drops some. The sample includes 100,000 to 150,000 clones, 80% to 90% of them seen just once. Material for sequencing was PBMCs. These receptors were obtained from a man in his forties or fifties in good health and CMV-seronegative.

This clone was counted once. This chain connects TRBV6-1 to TRBJ2-7, with a possible D match to TRBD1 (7 bases). Trimming removed 7 bases from V and 2 bases from J, with 15 bases in between. CDR3 length: 14 amino acids. Germline V CDR1 and CDR2: MNHNS, SASEGT. The CDR3 DNA reads TGTGCCAGCACCCGACAGGGAGGAACCTACGAGCAGTACTTC. It is translated as CASTRQGGTYEQYF.

The chain employs TRBV11-3 and TRBJ2-1; D might be TRBD1 (6 bases). The CDR3 contains 14 residues. Germline CDR1 SGHNT, CDR2 YENEEA. Trimming removed 1 base from V and 10 bases from J, with 14 bases in between. CDR3: CASSLAPDRGEQFF. The CDR3, as DNA: TGTGCCAGCAGCTTAGCCCCGGACAGAGGGGAGCAGTTCTTC.

This chain connects TRBV6-5 to TRBJ1-2, with TRBD1 matching 11 bases. The CDR3 runs 14 residues. Germline trimming cut 2 bases from V and 5 bases from J; bases unmatched to any gene: 1. Germline V CDR1 and CDR2: MNHEY, SVGAGI. CDR3 in DNA: TGTGCCAGCAGTTACGGGACAGGGGGTTATGGCTACACCTTC. Encoded protein: CASSYGTGGYGYTF.

This clone has only a few counts. The chain recombines TRBV5-1 with TRBJ1-1, with TRBD1 identical over 9 bases. The V gene end was trimmed by 0 bases and the J gene end by 5 bases; junction bases not matched to a gene: 5. Germline CDR1 SGHRS, CDR2 YFSETQ. The CDR3 loop spans 15 amino acids. CDR3 sequence (DNA): TGCGCCAGCAGCTTGGGGGACAGGGTAGGGACTGAAGCTTTCTTT. This codes for CASSLGDRVGTEAFF.

V gene TRBV7-9 combines with J gene TRBJ1-5, with D maybe TRBD1 (6 bases). Germline V gene data show CDR1 as SEHNR and CDR2 as FQNEAQ (reference sequence). The germline V and J ends were trimmed by 6 bases and 5 bases, with 14 bases remaining between them. This CDR3 region has 14 residues. CDR3 region: CASSPVGAHQPQHF. CDR3 sequence (DNA): TGTGCCAGCAGTCCGGTGGGGGCTCATCAGCCCCAGCATTTT.

This chain joins TRBV5-6 and TRBJ2-7; D perhaps matches TRBD1 (6 bases). The V gene lost 0 bases and the J gene lost 2 bases, with 12 bases spanning the gap. CDR3 length: 15 amino acids. CDR1 and CDR2 from the germline V gene are SGHDT and YYEEEE. The DNA for the CDR3 is TGTGCCAGCAGCTTGGGACAGGCATTAACCTACGAGCAGTACTTC. Protein sequence: CASSLGQALTYEQYF. Using reference TRBV5-6 and TRBJ2-7 for the parts outside the CDR3, the full variable domain is DAGVTQSPTHLIKTRGQQVTLRCSPKSGHDTVSWYQQALGQGPQFIFQYYEEEERQRGNFPDRFSGHQFPNYSSELNVNALLLGDSALYLCASSLGQALTYEQYFGPGTRLTVT.

This clone was detected once. V usage is TRBV5-4 and J usage is TRBJ2-1; D ambiguous. The V and J ends lost 2 bases and 0 bases respectively, with 9 bases between them. The CDR3 totals 15 residues. Germline V gene sequence: CDR1 SGHNT, CDR2 YYREEE (reference sequence). The CDR3 bases are TGTGCCAGCAGCTTAGGCGGAAGCTCCTACAATGAGCAGTTCTTC. Its translation: CASSLGGSSYNEQFF.

This chain uses TRBV5-1 with TRBJ2-3; no clear D. This CDR3 is 15 amino acids long. Trimming removed 0 bases from V and 0 bases from J, with 8 bases in between. Germline CDR1 is SGHRS and CDR2 is YFSETQ. Written as DNA, the CDR3 is TGCGCCAGCAGCTTGGAATTGGCTAGCACAGATACGCAGTATTTT. As protein: CASSLELASTDTQYF.

The chain combines TRBV11-1 with TRBJ1-2; 10 bases are a match to TRBD1. The V and J ends lost 5 bases and 7 bases, in that order; junction bases with no gene match: 4. The CDR3 consists of 13 residues. Germline V gene sequence: CDR1 SGHAT, CDR2 FQDESV (reference sequence). The CDR3, as DNA: TGTGCCAGCAGCGAACGGACAGGGGGTGGCTACACCTTC. This encodes CASSERTGGGYTF.

This clone appeared a few times. V usage is TRBV4-1 and J usage is TRBJ2-1; 7 positions agree with TRBD2. The CDR3 extends over 14 amino acids. V dropped 5 bases and J dropped 8; count of bases not matched to a gene: 9. Germline CDR1 reads MGHRA; CDR2 reads YSYEKL. The CDR3, as DNA: TGCGCCAGCAGCGTAGCGGGTGTAAACGATGAGCAGTTCTTC. This gives the protein CASSVAGVNDEQFF.

The chain is built from TRBV29-1 and TRBJ2-3; 10 bases align to TRBD2. CDR1 and CDR2 from the germline V gene are SQVTM and ANQGSEA. V shed 2 bases, J shed 6 bases, and the junction held 11 bases outside the gene matches. The CDR3 is 16 amino acids. In nucleotides, the CDR3 is TGCAGCGTTGAAAAGAGGCTAGCGGGGGCAGTCGATACGCAGTATTTT. It is translated as CSVEKRLAGAVDTQYF.

The chain couples TRBV2 to TRBJ2-1, with TRBD2 matching 7 bases. Per the germline V gene, CDR1 is SNHLY and CDR2 is FYNNEI. V shed 2 bases and J 2 bases; nucleotides not matched to a gene: 6. This CDR3 has 16 amino acids. CDR3 in DNA: TGTGCCAGCAGTGAAAGATGGGGGGGGGCCTACAATGAGCAGTTCTTC. It translates to CASSERWGGAYNEQFF.

This rearrangement joins TRBV5-1 to TRBJ1-1, with 8 nucleotides matching TRBD1. V shed 4 bases and J 4 bases; nucleotides not matched to a gene: 9. The CDR3 has 15 residues. Germline V gives CDR1 SGHRS, CDR2 YFSETQ. Written as DNA, the CDR3 is TGCGCCAGCAGCCCCAGGACAGGGCCGAGCACTGAAGCTTTCTTT. It codes for CASSPRTGPSTEAFF.

The chain combines TRBV4-1 with TRBJ2-3; a weak D match, TRBD2 (6 bases). Germline values: CDR1 MGHRA, CDR2 YSYEKL. V was trimmed by 3 bases and J by 5 bases, leaving 18 bases between them. The CDR3 consists of 16 residues. In nucleotides, the CDR3 is TGCGCCAGCAGCCAGAGTGCCGTTGGGCGGGAAGATACGCAGTATTTT. It translates to CASSQSAVGREDTQYF.

This chain joins TRBV11-3 and TRBJ2-1; 7 bases line up with TRBD1. The germline gives CDR1 SGHNT, CDR2 YENEEA. J lost 2 bases, V lost 3 bases, and 1 base had no gene match. The CDR3 length is 14 residues. The CDR3 spells CASSLTGPYNEQFF. The CDR3 DNA is TGTGCCAGCAGCTTGACAGGGCCCTACAATGAGCAGTTCTTC.

The chain joins TRBV6-5 to TRBJ1-1, with TRBD1 matching over 9 bases. CDR1 is MNHEY and CDR2 is SVGAGI in the germline V gene. V shed 5 bases, J shed 8 bases, and the junction held 6 bases outside the gene matches. The CDR3 length is 13 residues. The CDR3 loop reads CASSQTGGREAFF. The CDR3 bases are TGTGCCAGCAGTCAAACAGGGGGCAGGGAAGCTTTCTTT.

The V call is TRBV11-1, the J call TRBJ2-2; 7 bases map to TRBD1. Germline V lookup: CDR1 SGHAT, CDR2 FQDESV (reference sequence). The CDR3 covers 14 residues. J gave up 6 bases and V 5 bases, and 6 bases lay outside the gene matches. The CDR3 coding sequence is TGTGCCAGCAGCAGAGACAGGGTCGCCGGGGAGCTGTTTTTT. Translating gives CASSRDRVAGELFF.

V usage is TRBV5-1 and J usage is TRBJ2-5, with a possible D match to TRBD2 (5 bases). CDR1 is SGHRS, CDR2 YFSETQ, per germline. This CDR3 spans 15 amino acids. The ends were cut back, 4 bases at V and 4 bases at J, with 17 bases in the middle. The CDR3 protein is CASSPGRGNGETQYF. CDR3 DNA sequence: TGCGCCAGCAGCCCTGGACGGGGAAATGGAGAGACCCAGTACTTC.

The gene calls are TRBV6-1 and TRBJ2-7, with D possibly being TRBD1 (5 bases). The germline V and J ends were trimmed by 4 bases and 0 bases, with 19 bases remaining between them. CDR1 and CDR2 from the germline V gene are MNHNS and SASEGT. The CDR3 loop spans 17 amino acids. The CDR3: CASSASSTVKSSYEQYF. The CDR3 nucleotides are TGTGCCAGCAGTGCCTCGTCGACAGTTAAGAGCTCCTACGAGCAGTACTTC.

In this sample, this clone turned up once. The chain carries TRBV4-2 and TRBJ2-1, with 7 bases fitting TRBD2. Germline CDR1 is LGHNA and CDR2 is YNFKEQ. The CDR3 totals 14 residues. V gave up 7 bases and J gave up 7 bases; unmatched junction bases: 10. CDR3 bases: TGTGCCAGCACCCAGACTAGCTCGGTGAATGAGCAGTTCTTC. It is translated as CASTQTSSVNEQFF.

This sequence joins TRBV6-1 and TRBJ2-1; D uncertain. Trimming took off 0 bases at V and 9 bases at J, with 9 bases between the two ends. Per the germline V gene, CDR1 is MNHNS and CDR2 is SASEGT. The CDR3 is 13 residues long. This CDR3 reads CASSEAREAEQFF. The DNA for the CDR3 is TGTGCCAGCAGTGAAGCGAGAGAAGCTGAGCAGTTCTTC.

The gene calls are TRBV7-3 and TRBJ2-7; D remains ambiguous. From germline, CDR1 is SGHTA and CDR2 FQGTGA. Trimming pared 4 bases from V and 8 bases from J, leaving 18 bases between. This CDR3 is 14 amino acids long. The DNA for the CDR3 is TGTGCCAGCAGCTCCTTGTTGGGCGATACGAAGCAGTACTTC. Translating gives CASSSLLGDTKQYF.

The sample holds one count of this clone. The rearrangement uses TRBV5-4 and TRBJ2-1; weak D call: TRBD1 (7 bases). Trimming took off 4 bases at V and 3 bases at J, with 14 bases between the two ends. Germline loops: CDR1 SGHNT, CDR2 YYREEE (reference sequence). The CDR3 is 15 amino acids. Here the CDR3 reads CASSPTGDFYNEQFF. DNA of the CDR3: TGTGCCAGCAGCCCCACAGGGGACTTCTACAATGAGCAGTTCTTC.

CDR3: CASRSLGGGPYNEQFF. CDR3 DNA: TGTGCCAGCAGATCCCTAGGGGGGGGGCCCTACAATGAGCAGTTCTTC. The rearrangement joins TRBV27 to TRBJ2-1; possibly TRBD2 for D (7 bases). Germline CDR1 and CDR2: MNHEY and SMNVEV (reference sequence). Deletions cut 6 bases from V and 2 bases from J, with 17 bases between. This CDR3 is 16 amino acids long.

V usage is TRBV9 and J usage is TRBJ2-2; D call uncertain. The CDR3 consists of 13 residues. The V end was cut by 4 bases, the J end by 6 bases, with 10 bases between. Germline CDR1 SGDLS, CDR2 YYNGEE. Here the CDR3 DNA reads TGTGCCAGCAGCCTCCCCTCGGCCGGGGAGCTGTTTTTT. It encodes CASSLPSAGELFF.

This chain links TRBV6-1 with TRBJ2-5; TRBD2 agrees at 8 bases. Germline CDR1 and CDR2: MNHNS and SASEGT. Trimming took 2 bases from V and 0 from J; bases not matched to a gene: 8. This CDR3 is built from 17 residues. The CDR3 is CASSELVGGGYQETQYF. The CDR3 nucleotides read TGTGCCAGCAGTGAATTGGTTGGCGGGGGGTACCAAGAGACCCAGTACTTC.

The chain joins TRBV5-8 to TRBJ1-2; a weak D match, TRBD1 (5 bases). V dropped 0 bases and J dropped 6 bases, with 15 bases sitting between them. CDR1 is SGHTS and CDR2 is YDEGEE in the germline V gene. The CDR3 totals 15 residues. CDR3 sequence: CASSLGLGELDGYTF. In DNA form, the CDR3 reads TGTGCCAGCAGCTTGGGGCTAGGGGAATTAGATGGCTACACCTTC.

The J gene is TRBJ2-7, the V gene TRBV25-1, with D possibly matching TRBD2 (6 bases). From germline, CDR1 is MGHDK and CDR2 SYGVNS. Trimming removed 5 bases from V and 3 bases from J, with 11 bases in between. The CDR3 totals 13 residues. CDR3 loop: CASSYGGFYEQYF. The CDR3 region has the DNA TGTGCCAGCAGTTACGGAGGGTTCTACGAGCAGTACTTC.

This clone was detected only once. The chain combines TRBV29-1 with TRBJ1-4; D is possibly TRBD1 (6 bases). Looked up from germline, CDR1 is SQVTM and CDR2 is ANQGSEA. The V end lost 4 bases, the J end lost 6 bases, and 12 bases lay between the germline ends. The CDR3 contains 13 residues. CDR3 loop: CSVVRGADEKLFF. CDR3 in DNA: TGCAGCGTTGTCCGGGGGGCAGATGAAAAACTGTTTTTT. The full variable domain, its missing parts supplied by reference TRBV29-1 and TRBJ1-4, is SAVISQKPSRDICQRGTSLTIQCQVDSQVTMMFWYRQQPGQSLTLIATANQGSEATYESGFVIDKFPISRPNLTFSTLTVSNMSPEDSSIYLCSVVRGADEKLFFGSGTQLSVL.

This rearrangement joins TRBV4-3 to TRBJ2-7; no firm D call. The CDR3 extends over 15 amino acids. The V end lost 0 bases, the J end lost 1 base, and 10 bases lay between the germline ends. The germline V gene encodes CDR1 LGHNA and CDR2 YSLEER. The CDR3 DNA follows: TGCGCCAGCAGCCAAGAATGGCTCGGGTCCTACGAGCAGTACTTC. It is translated as CASSQEWLGSYEQYF.